Below, 26 T cell receptor beta chains from the same sample are listed, as sequenced in a study of shared clonotypes between healthy human individuals. Using immunoSEQ multiplex PCR, the repertoire was profiled, and TCRdb retains in-frame clones only, with some absent. This table holds 2 million to 3 million clones, 80% to 95% found once. Sequencing used naive CD4+ T cells from PBMCs. Subset described: CD45RA+ positively selected. These receptor sequences come from a man aged 18 to 30 in good health. Some clones in this sample may be carry-over from other donors' samples.

The rearrangement joins TRBV2 to TRBJ2-1, with D perhaps assigned TRBD1 or TRBD2 (5 bases each). The CDR3 sequence is 14 residues long. Germline CDR1 is SNHLY and CDR2 is FYNNEI. The V end was cut by 2 bases, the J end by 10 bases, with 15 bases between. In DNA, the CDR3 is TGTGCCAGCAGTGAATTACTTCGGGGACCCGAGCAGTTCTTC. Encoded protein: CASSELLRGPEQFF.

The chain employs TRBV29-1 and TRBJ2-1, with 8 bases lining up with TRBD1. This CDR3 is built from 13 residues. The V segment lost 5 bases and the J segment 7 bases; nucleotides outside the gene matches: 7. The V gene's germline CDR1 is SQVTM and CDR2 ANQGSEA. This chain's CDR3 is CSVSGQGLNEQFF. In nucleotides, the CDR3 is TGCAGCGTTTCCGGACAGGGATTAAATGAGCAGTTCTTC.

This clone was found once. This sequence joins TRBV9 and TRBJ2-7; D unclear. Germline V CDR1 and CDR2: SGDLS, YYNGEE. CDR3 length equals 13 residues. Trimming left V 3 bases short and J 2 bases short, with 9 bases between. In DNA, the CDR3 is TGTGCCAGCAGCGCGACGGCAACCTACGAGCAGTACTTC. It encodes CASSATATYEQYF.

The rearrangement joins TRBV7-3 to TRBJ1-1; no clear D. The ends were cut back, 4 bases at V and 5 bases at J, with 17 bases in the middle. The CDR3 runs to 15 residues. Germline CDR1 reads SGHTA; CDR2 reads FQGTGA. CDR3: CASSSTGRVGTEAFF. DNA of the CDR3: TGTGCCAGCAGCTCTACCGGACGGGTCGGTACTGAAGCTTTCTTT.

The genes are TRBV19 and TRBJ2-5; TRBD2 matches 13 bases. Germline assignment: CDR1 LNHDA and CDR2 SQIVND (reference sequence). The junction had 8 bases not matched to a gene; V was cut back by 6 bases and J by 4 bases. The CDR3 has 16 residues. The CDR3 nucleotides read TGTGCCAGTAGCCTTGGACTAGCGGGAGAGTTAGAGACCCAGTACTTC. Translation: CASSLGLAGELETQYF.

The chain carries TRBV7-9 and TRBJ2-7; the D is unclear. This CDR3 is 15 amino acids long. Germline lookup yields CDR1 SEHNR and CDR2 FQNEAQ (reference sequence). The V and J ends lost 5 bases and 2 bases respectively, with 16 bases between them. CDR3 bases: TGTGCCAGCAGCGCAGATCATAGGAACCCCTACGAGCAGTACTTC. This encodes CASSADHRNPYEQYF.

The genes are TRBV6-1 and TRBJ2-7; the match to TRBD2 covers 12 bases. J lost 5 bases, V lost 4 bases, and 12 bases had no gene match. Germline lookup yields CDR1 MNHNS and CDR2 SASEGT. The CDR3 is 17 amino acids. The CDR3 bases are TGTGCCAGCAGTGGAACCCCACTAGCGGGAGGCGCAAACGAGCAGTACTTC. It translates to CASSGTPLAGGANEQYF.

This sequence joins TRBV5-1 and TRBJ2-1; 11 positions match TRBD2. CDR3 size: 18 residues. V dropped 1 base and J dropped 3; count of bases not matched to a gene: 9. The V gene's germline CDR1 is SGHRS and CDR2 YFSETQ. CDR3 sequence reads: CASSLLLGLAGVYNEQFF. CDR3 DNA sequence: TGCGCCAGCAGCTTGCTATTAGGACTAGCGGGCGTCTACAATGAGCAGTTCTTC.

This clone was observed once. The chain employs TRBV9 and TRBJ1-1, with D tentatively TRBD1 (6 bases). Deletions cut 4 bases from V and 5 bases from J, with 15 bases between. The CDR3 length is 14 residues. Germline V gives CDR1 SGDLS, CDR2 YYNGEE. Here the CDR3 DNA reads TGTGCCAGCAGCCCCCCGGGAGGGGGGACTGAAGCTTTCTTT. It codes for CASSPPGGGTEAFF.

The CDR3: CASSSSSQLETQYF. CDR3 nucleotides: TGTGCCAGCAGTTCCTCATCGCAATTGGAGACCCAGTACTTC. This chain joins TRBV28 and TRBJ2-5, with D uncertain. The V end lost 4 bases, the J end lost 5 bases, and 14 bases lay between the germline ends. Germline lookup yields CDR1 MDHEN and CDR2 SYDVKM. This CDR3 has 14 residues.

This clone was seen once. This chain links TRBV11-3 with TRBJ2-6; perhaps TRBD1 as D (5 bases). Germline V gives CDR1 SGHNT, CDR2 YENEEA. The CDR3 has 14 amino acids. V was shortened by 5 bases and J by 4 bases, with 9 bases between the two germline ends. CDR3 amino acids: CASSKGLGANVLTF. In DNA, the CDR3 is TGTGCCAGCAGCAAGGGGCTAGGGGCCAACGTCCTGACTTTC.

The V and J genes are TRBV28 and TRBJ1-2; weak D call: TRBD1 (6 bases). CDR1 is MDHEN, CDR2 SYDVKM, per germline. V was shortened by 2 bases and J by 5 bases, with 18 bases between the two germline ends. The CDR3 totals 16 residues. DNA for the CDR3: TGTGCCAGCAGTTTAGGGGGGGCCCCATTCGAATATGGCTACACCTTC. Its protein product is CASSLGGAPFEYGYTF.

A word on this clone: The identical CDR3 is also encoded by other nucleotide sequences in the sample. CDR3 bases: TGTGCCAGCAGCTCCTGGGGGGACAGTTACGAGCAGTACTTC. It translates to CASSSWGDSYEQYF. J is TRBJ2-7 and V is TRBV7-3, with D possibly being TRBD1 (7 bases). This CDR3 is built from 14 residues. Germline CDR1 is SGHTA and CDR2 is FQGTGA. V was pared by 4 bases and J by 4 bases, with 14 bases between.

The chain recombines TRBV7-9 with TRBJ2-7; D not certain. Trimming removed 3 bases at V and 0 bases at J, with 9 bases between. This CDR3 has 14 amino acids. Germline V lookup: CDR1 SEHNR, CDR2 FQNEAQ (reference sequence). The DNA of the CDR3 is TGTGCCAGCAGCTTCTGGGCGAGCTCCTACGAGCAGTACTTC. Encoded protein: CASSFWASSYEQYF.

This clone appeared a few times. V and J are TRBV2 and TRBJ1-2; D gene ambiguous. Germline values: CDR1 SNHLY, CDR2 FYNNEI. The CDR3 runs to 11 residues. V dropped 6 bases and J dropped 10 bases, with 12 bases sitting between them. The CDR3 coding sequence is TGTGCCAGCAGCATCTCTAGGGACTACACCTTC. As protein: CASSISRDYTF. Together with reference TRBV2 and TRBJ1-2, the CDR3 gives the full variable domain: EPEVTQTPSHQVTQMGQEVILRCVPISNHLYFYWYRQILGQKVEFLVSFYNNEISEKSEIFDDQFSVERPDGSNFTLKIRSTKLEDSAMYFCASSISRDYTFGSGTRLTVV.

The gene calls are TRBV2 and TRBJ2-7, with D unresolved. V lost 5 bases and J 0 bases, leaving 11 bases between the germline ends. This CDR3 is 14 amino acids long. CDR1 and CDR2 from the germline V gene are SNHLY and FYNNEI. CDR3: CASSKGKPSYEQYF. Here the CDR3 DNA reads TGTGCCAGCAGTAAAGGTAAACCCTCCTACGAGCAGTACTTC.

This clone was seen once. The V call is TRBV29-1, the J call TRBJ2-1, with TRBD1 matching over 10 bases. This CDR3 spans 14 amino acids. The germline CDR1 and CDR2 sequences are SQVTM and ANQGSEA. Trimming cost V 5 bases and J 3 bases; bases outside gene matches: 4. The CDR3 DNA sequence: TGCAGCGTTCTCCGGGACAGGGGCTACAATGAGCAGTTCTTC. It encodes CSVLRDRGYNEQFF.

The chain couples TRBV4-2 to TRBJ1-1; the D is unclear. Germline V gives CDR1 LGHNA, CDR2 YNFKEQ. The CDR3 sequence is 15 residues long. V was pared by 4 bases and J by 0 bases, with 12 bases between. CDR3 DNA sequence: TGTGCCAGCAGCCCCTGGCGTGGGATGAACACTGAAGCTTTCTTT. The encoded protein is CASSPWRGMNTEAFF.

The gene calls are TRBV4-1 and TRBJ2-3, with TRBD2 matching 10 bases. The germline V gene encodes CDR1 MGHRA and CDR2 YSYEKL. The J segment lost 0 bases and the V segment lost 4 bases, leaving 4 bases of the junction unmatched. The CDR3 is 16 amino acids. CDR3 nucleotides: TGCGCCAGCAGCCTCCGGACTAGCGGCAGCACAGATACGCAGTATTTT. It is translated as CASSLRTSGSTDTQYF.

The gene calls are TRBV10-3 and TRBJ1-2; unclear D gene. The CDR3 length is 11 residues. V was pared by 3 bases and J by 8 bases, with 7 bases between. Germline V lookup: CDR1 ENHRY, CDR2 SYGVKD. The CDR3 sequence is CAISEKGGYTF. The CDR3 nucleotides are TGTGCCATCAGTGAAAAAGGCGGCTACACCTTC.

J is TRBJ1-1 and V is TRBV5-6; TRBD1 might be the D (6 bases). The CDR3 totals 17 residues. The V gene's germline CDR1 is SGHDT and CDR2 YYEEEE. The V gene lost 3 bases and the J gene lost 1 base, with 19 bases spanning the gap. CDR3 bases: TGTGCCAGCAGCTACAGGTCCCCGGGGGCGAAGAACACTGAAGCTTTCTTT. This gives the protein CASSYRSPGAKNTEAFF.

The chain combines TRBV28 with TRBJ1-4, with a possible D match to TRBD1 (6 bases). Trimming stripped 6 bases from V and 14 bases from J, with 25 bases between. CDR3 length: 15 amino acids. The germline CDR1 and CDR2 sequences are MDHEN and SYDVKM. The DNA of the CDR3 is TGTGCCAGCAGCCTAGGGGGGGACACACGAAAACGGCTGTTTTTT. Its translation: CASSLGGDTRKRLFF. Supplemented by reference TRBV28 and TRBJ1-4, the full variable domain reads DVKVTQSSRYLVKRTGEKVFLECVQDMDHENMFWYRQDPGLGLRLIYFSYDVKMKEKGDIPEGYSVSREKKERFSLILESASTNQTSMYLCASSLGGDTRKRLFFGSGTQLSVL.

CDR3: CAWSAGLADEQFF. The CDR3 nucleotides are TGTGCCTGGAGTGCGGGGCTAGCGGATGAGCAGTTCTTC. J is TRBJ2-1 and V is TRBV30; TRBD2 aligns across 7 bases. The CDR3 totals 13 residues. Losses at the gene ends were 1 base for V and 8 bases for J; bases not matched to a gene: 5. Germline V CDR1 and CDR2: GTSNPN, SVGIG (reference sequence).

This sequence joins TRBV28 and TRBJ2-2; 7 bases line up with TRBD1. V was pared by 3 bases and J by 0 bases, with 4 bases of the junction left unmatched. The CDR3 has 16 amino acids. Germline-derived CDR1 and CDR2 are MDHEN and SYDVKM. The CDR3 DNA reads TGTGCCAGCAGTTTCATTGGGACAGCGAACACCGGGGAGCTGTTTTTT. It encodes CASSFIGTANTGELFF.

V is TRBV27 and J is TRBJ2-7; D is tentatively TRBD1 or TRBD2 (5 bases each). CDR3 length: 14 amino acids. Trimming shortened V by 4 bases and J by 2 bases, and 12 bases separated the two germline ends. Germline V gene data show CDR1 as MNHEY and CDR2 as SMNVEV (reference sequence). The CDR3 spells CASSSGPFTYEQYF. DNA of the CDR3: TGTGCCAGCAGTTCGGGGCCTTTCACCTACGAGCAGTACTTC.

The chain combines TRBV5-1 with TRBJ2-5, with D perhaps being TRBD1 or TRBD2 (5 bases each). Germline lookup yields CDR1 SGHRS and CDR2 YFSETQ. The CDR3 spans 14 residues. Trimming pared 0 bases from V and 5 bases from J, leaving 11 bases between. The CDR3 is CASSLVVEGETQYF. The CDR3 coding sequence is TGCGCCAGCAGCTTGGTAGTAGAGGGGGAGACCCAGTACTTC. The full variable domain, completed using reference TRBV5-1 and TRBJ2-5, is KAGVTQTPRYLIKTRGQQVTLSCSPISGHRSVSWYQQTPGQGLQFLFEYFSETQRNKGNFPGRFSGRQFSNSRSEMNVSTLELGDSALYLCASSLVVEGETQYFGPGTRLLVL.